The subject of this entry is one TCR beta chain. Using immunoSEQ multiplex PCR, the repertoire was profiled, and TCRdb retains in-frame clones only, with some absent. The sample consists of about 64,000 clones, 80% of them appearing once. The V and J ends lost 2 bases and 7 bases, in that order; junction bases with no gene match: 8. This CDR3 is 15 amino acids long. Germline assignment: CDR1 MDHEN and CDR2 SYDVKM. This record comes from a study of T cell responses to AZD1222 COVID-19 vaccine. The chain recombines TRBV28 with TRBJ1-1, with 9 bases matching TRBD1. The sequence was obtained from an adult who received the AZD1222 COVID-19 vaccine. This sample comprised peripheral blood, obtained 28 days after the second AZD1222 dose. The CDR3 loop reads CASSLPFGQGLEAFF. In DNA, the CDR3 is TGTGCCAGCAGTTTACCTTTCGGACAGGGGCTTGAAGCTTTCTTT.